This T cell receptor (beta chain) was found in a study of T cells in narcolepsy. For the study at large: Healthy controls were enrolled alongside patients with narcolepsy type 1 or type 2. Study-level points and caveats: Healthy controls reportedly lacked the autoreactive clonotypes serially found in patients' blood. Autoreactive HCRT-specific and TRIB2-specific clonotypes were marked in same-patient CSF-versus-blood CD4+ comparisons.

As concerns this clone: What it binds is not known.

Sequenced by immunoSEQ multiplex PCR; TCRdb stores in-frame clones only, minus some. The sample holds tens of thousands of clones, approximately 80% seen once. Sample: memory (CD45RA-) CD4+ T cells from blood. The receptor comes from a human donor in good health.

The CDR3 spells CSVERRLSTDTQYF. The CDR3 region has the DNA TGCAGCGTTGAAAGGAGGCTCAGCACAGATACGCAGTATTTT. V and J are TRBV29-1 and TRBJ2-3; maybe TRBD2 (5 bases). The V end was cut by 2 bases, the J end by 0 bases, with 9 bases between. In germline, CDR1 is SQVTM, CDR2 ANQGSEA. The CDR3 is 14 residues long.